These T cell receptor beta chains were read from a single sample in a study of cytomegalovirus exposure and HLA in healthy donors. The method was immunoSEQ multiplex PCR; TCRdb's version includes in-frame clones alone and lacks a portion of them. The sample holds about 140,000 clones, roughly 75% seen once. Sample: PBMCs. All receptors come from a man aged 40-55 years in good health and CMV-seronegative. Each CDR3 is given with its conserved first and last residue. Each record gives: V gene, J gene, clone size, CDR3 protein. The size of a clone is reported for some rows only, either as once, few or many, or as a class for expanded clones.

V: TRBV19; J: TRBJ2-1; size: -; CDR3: CASSTRQTPNNEQFF
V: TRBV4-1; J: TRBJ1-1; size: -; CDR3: CASSQGASEAFF
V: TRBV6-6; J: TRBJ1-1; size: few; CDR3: CASTEQIDRVNTEAFF
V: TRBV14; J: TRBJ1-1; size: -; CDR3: CASSHLRGRRVNTEAFF
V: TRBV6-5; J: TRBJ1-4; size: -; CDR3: CASSYTRGGEKLFF
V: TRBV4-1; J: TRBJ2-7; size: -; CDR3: CASASRTGYEQYF
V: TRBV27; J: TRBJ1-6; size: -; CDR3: CASSLSPWMADNSPLHF
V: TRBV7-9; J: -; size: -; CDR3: CASSSDRVYEQYF
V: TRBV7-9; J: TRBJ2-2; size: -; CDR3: CASSGGITGELFF
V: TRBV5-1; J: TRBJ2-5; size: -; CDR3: CASSLAGGGETQYF
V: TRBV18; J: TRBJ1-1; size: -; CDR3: CASSPQAIRGNTEAFF
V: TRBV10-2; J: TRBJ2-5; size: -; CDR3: CASRRGLADQETQYF
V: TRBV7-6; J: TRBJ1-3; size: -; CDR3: CASSTREDTIYF
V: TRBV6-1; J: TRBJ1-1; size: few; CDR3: CASSEGGPGRTEAFF
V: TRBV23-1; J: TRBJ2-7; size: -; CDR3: CASSQGQDYYEQYF
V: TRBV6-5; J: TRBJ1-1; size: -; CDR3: CASGGATEAFF
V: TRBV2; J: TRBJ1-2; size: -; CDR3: CASSLRGSYGYTF
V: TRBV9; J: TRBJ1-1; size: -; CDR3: CASSVDGMSTEAFF
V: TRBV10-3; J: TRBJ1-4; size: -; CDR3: CAISSQDGGSNEKLFF
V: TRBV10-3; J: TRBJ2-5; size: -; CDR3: CAISGISGGRYQETQYF
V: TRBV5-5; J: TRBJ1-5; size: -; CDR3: CASSLVGQADRGDQPQHF
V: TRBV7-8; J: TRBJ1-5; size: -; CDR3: CASSMIQGPYNQPQHF
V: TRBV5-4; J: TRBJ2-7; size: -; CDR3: CASSLEAGDYEQYF
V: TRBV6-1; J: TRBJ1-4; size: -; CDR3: CASSERTGAGGEKLFF
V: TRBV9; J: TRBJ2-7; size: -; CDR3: CASSSAGTATYEQYF
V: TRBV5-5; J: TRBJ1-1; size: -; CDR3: CASSFATGFTEAFF
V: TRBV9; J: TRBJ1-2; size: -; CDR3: CASSGQVYGYTF
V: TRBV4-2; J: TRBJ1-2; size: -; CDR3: CASRSRQERQGGNYGYTF
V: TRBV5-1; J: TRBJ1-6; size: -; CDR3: CASSPEGQGDNSPLHF
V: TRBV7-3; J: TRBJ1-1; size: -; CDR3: CASSLTSLPTEAFF
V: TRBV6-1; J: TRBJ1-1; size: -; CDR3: CASSEGPGATEAFF
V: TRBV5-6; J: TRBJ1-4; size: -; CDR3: CASSLGQLATNEKLFF
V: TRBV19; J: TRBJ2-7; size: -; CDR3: CASAEGDRGLAYEQYF
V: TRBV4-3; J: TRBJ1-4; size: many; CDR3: CASSQDYRGMHEKLFF
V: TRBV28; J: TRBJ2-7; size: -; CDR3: CASSLLISYEQYF
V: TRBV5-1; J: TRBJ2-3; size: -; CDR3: CASSPPVVSTDTQYF
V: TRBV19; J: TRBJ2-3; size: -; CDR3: CASTQRGGTDTQYF
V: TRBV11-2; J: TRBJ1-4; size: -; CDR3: CASSVGQGAEKLFF
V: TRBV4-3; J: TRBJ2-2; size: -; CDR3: CASSQESRGRELFF
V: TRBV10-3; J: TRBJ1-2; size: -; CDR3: CAIRGQGKANYGYTF
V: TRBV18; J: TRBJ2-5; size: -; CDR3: CASSPDNGETQYF
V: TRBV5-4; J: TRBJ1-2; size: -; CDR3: CASSPQGGTNYGYTF
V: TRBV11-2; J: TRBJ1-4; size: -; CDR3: CASSLWRGGNEKLFF
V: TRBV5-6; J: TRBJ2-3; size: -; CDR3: CASSKGTSGAPGTQYF
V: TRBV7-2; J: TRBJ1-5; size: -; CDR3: CASSSGDRGNQPQHF
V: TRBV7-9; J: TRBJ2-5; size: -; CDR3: CASRAGGRGETQYF